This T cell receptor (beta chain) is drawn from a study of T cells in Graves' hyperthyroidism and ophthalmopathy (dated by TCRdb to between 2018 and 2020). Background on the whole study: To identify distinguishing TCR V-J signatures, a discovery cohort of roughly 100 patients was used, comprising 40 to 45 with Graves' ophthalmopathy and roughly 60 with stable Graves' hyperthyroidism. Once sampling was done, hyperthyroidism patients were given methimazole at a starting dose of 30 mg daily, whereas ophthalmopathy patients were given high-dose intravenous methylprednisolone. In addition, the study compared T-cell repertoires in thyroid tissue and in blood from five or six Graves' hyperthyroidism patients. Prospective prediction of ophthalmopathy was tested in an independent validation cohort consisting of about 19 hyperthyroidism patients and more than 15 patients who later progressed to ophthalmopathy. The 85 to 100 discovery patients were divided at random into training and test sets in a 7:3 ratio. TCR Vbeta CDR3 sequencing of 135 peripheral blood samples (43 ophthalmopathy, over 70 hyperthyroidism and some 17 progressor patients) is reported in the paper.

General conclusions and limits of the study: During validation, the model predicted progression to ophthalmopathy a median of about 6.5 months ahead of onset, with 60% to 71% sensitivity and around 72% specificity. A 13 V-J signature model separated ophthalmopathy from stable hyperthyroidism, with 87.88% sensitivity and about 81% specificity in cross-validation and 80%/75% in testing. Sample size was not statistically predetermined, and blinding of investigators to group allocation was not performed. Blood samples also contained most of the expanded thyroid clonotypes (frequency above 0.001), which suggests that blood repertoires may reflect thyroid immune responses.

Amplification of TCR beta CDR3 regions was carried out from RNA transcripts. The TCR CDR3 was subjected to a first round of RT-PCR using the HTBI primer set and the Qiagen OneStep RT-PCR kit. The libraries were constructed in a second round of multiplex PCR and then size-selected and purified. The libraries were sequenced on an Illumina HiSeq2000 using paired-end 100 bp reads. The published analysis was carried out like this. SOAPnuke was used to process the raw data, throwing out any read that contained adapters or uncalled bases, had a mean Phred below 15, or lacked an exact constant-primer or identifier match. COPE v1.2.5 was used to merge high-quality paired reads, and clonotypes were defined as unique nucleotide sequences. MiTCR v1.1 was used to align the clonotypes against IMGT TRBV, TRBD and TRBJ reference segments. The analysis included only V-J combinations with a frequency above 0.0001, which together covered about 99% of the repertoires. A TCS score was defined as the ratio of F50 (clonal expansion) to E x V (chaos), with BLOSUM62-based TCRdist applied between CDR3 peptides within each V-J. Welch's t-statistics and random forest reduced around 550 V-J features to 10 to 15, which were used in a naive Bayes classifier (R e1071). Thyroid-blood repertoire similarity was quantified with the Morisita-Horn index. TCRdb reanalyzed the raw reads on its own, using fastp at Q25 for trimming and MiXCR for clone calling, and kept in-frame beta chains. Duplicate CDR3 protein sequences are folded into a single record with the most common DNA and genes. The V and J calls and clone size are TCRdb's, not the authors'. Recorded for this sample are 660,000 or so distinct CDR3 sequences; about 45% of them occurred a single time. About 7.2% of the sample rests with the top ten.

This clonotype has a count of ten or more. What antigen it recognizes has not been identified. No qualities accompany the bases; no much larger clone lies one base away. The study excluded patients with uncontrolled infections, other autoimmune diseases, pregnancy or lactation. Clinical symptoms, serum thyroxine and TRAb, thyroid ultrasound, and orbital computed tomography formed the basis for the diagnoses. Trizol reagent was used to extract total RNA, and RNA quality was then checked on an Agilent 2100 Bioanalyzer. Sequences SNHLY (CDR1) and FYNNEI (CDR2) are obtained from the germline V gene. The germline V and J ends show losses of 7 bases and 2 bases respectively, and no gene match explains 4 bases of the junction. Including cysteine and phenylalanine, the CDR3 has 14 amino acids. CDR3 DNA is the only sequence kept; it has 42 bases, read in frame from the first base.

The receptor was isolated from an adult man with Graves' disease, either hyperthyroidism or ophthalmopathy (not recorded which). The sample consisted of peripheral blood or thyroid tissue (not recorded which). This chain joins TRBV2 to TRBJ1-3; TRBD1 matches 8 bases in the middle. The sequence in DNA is TGTGCCAGCAACCAGGGGGCAGCTGGAAACACCATATATTTT. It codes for CASNQGAAGNTIYF.